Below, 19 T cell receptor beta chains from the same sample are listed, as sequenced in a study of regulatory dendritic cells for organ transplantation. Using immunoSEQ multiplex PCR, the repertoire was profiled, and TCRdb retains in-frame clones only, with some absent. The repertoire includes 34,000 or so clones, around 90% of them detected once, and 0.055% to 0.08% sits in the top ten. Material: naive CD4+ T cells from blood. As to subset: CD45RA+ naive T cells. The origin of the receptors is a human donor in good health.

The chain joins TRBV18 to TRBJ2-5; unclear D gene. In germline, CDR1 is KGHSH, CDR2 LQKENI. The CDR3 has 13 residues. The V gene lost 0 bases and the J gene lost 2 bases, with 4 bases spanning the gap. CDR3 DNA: TGTGCCAGCTCACCACCGGGACAAGAGACCCAGTACTTC. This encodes CASSPPGQETQYF.

The CDR3 DNA follows: TGTGCCAGCACCATTGCCGGGGGGGGTCGATTTAATTCACCCCTCCACTTT. Protein sequence: CASTIAGGGRFNSPLHF. V is TRBV28 and J is TRBJ1-6, with a possible D match to TRBD1 (5 bases). Germline CDR1 reads MDHEN; CDR2 reads SYDVKM. The ends were cut back, 7 bases at V and 6 bases at J, with 22 bases in the middle. CDR3 length: 17 residues.

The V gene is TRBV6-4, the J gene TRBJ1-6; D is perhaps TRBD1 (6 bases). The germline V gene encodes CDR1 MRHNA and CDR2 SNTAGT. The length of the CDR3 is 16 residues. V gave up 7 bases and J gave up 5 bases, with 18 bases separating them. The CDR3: CASMFLGHRNNSPLHF. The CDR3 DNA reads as TGTGCCAGCATGTTCCTGGGACACCGGAATAATTCACCCCTCCACTTT.

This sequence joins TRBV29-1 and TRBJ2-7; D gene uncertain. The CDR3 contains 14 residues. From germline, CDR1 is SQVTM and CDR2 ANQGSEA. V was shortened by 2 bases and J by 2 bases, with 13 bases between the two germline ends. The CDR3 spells CSVESPQNAYEQYF. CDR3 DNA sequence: TGCAGCGTTGAAAGCCCACAAAATGCCTACGAGCAGTACTTC.

The CDR3 loop is CAWTEARDYGYTF. The CDR3 DNA follows: TGTGCCTGGACAGAGGCCCGAGACTATGGCTACACCTTC. V usage is TRBV30 and J usage is TRBJ1-2; D uncertain. CDR1 GTSNPN and CDR2 SVGIG come from the germline V gene (reference sequence). This CDR3 has 13 residues. V lost 4 bases and J 3 bases, leaving 12 bases between the germline ends.

CDR3 DNA sequence: TGTGCCAGCAGTTCAGGGGTATACGAGCAGTACTTC. Encoded protein: CASSSGVYEQYF. The chain couples TRBV28 to TRBJ2-7, with D maybe TRBD1 (6 bases). Trimming removed 4 bases at V and 4 bases at J, with 8 bases between. This CDR3 is built from 12 residues. The germline V gene encodes CDR1 MDHEN and CDR2 SYDVKM. The whole variable domain, filled in from reference TRBV28 and TRBJ2-7, reads DVKVTQSSRYLVKRTGEKVFLECVQDMDHENMFWYRQDPGLGLRLIYFSYDVKMKEKGDIPEGYSVSREKKERFSLILESASTNQTSMYLCASSSGVYEQYFGPGTRLTVT.

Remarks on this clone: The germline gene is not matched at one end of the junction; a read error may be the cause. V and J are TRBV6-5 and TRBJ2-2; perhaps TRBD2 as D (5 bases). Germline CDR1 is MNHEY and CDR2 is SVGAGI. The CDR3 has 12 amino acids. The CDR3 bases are TGTGCCAGCAGTTATCTTCCTTCGCTGCGGAGGTTT. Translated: CASSYLPSLRRF.

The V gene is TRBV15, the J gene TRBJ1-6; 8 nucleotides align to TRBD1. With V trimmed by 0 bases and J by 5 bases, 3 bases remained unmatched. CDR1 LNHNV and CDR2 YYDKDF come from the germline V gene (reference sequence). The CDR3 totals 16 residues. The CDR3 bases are TGTGCCACCAGCAGAGAGCCGACAGGGGATAATTCACCCCTCCACTTT. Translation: CATSREPTGDNSPLHF. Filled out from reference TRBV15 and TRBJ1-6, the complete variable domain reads DAMVIQNPRYQVTQFGKPVTLSCSQTLNHNVMYWYQQKSSQAPKLLFHYYDKDFNNEADTPDNFQSRRPNTSFCFLDIRSPGLGDTAMYLCATSREPTGDNSPLHFGNGTRLTVT.

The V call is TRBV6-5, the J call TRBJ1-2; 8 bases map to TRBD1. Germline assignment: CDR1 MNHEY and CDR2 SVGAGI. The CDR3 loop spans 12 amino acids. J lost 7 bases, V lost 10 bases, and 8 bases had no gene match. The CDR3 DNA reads TGTGCCACCATCCAGGGGGCTCGTGGCTACACCTTC. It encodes CATIQGARGYTF.

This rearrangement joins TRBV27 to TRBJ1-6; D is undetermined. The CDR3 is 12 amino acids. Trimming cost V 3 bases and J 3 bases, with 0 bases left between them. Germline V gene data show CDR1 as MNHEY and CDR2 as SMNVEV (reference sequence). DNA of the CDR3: TGTGCCAGCAGTTTCTATAATTCACCCCTCCACTTT. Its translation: CASSFYNSPLHF.

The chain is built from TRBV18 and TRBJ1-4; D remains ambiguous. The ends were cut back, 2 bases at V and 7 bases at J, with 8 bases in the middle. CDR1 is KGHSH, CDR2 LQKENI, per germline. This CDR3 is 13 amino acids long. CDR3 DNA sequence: TGTGCCAGCTCACCATCTCCAGGTGAAAAACTGTTTTTT. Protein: CASSPSPGEKLFF.

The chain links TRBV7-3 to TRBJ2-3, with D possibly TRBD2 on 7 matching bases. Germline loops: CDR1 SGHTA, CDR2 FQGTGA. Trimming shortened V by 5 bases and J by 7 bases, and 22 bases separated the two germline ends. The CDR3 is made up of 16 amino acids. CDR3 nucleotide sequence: TGTGCCAGCAGCCCTGGAGGGGGGGAGGGCCAAAATACGCAGTATTTT. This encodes CASSPGGGEGQNTQYF.

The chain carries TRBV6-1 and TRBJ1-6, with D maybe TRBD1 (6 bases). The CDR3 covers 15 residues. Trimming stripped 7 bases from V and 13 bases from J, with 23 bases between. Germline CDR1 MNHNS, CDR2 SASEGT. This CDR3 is CASIPLDSRQGPLHF. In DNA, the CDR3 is TGTGCCAGCATTCCACTGGACAGCCGACAAGGTCCCCTCCACTTT.

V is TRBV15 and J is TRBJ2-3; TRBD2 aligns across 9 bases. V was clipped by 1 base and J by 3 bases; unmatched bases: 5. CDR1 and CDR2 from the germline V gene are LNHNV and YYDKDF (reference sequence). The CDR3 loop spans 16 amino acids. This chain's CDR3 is CATSRVLAGLTDTQYF. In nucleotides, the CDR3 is TGTGCCACCAGCAGAGTCCTAGCGGGGTTAACAGATACGCAGTATTTT.

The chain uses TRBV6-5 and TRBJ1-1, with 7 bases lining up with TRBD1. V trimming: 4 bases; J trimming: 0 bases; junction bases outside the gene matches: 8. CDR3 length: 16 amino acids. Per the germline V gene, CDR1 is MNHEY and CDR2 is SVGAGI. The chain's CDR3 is CASSSYRGGLNTEAFF. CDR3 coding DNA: TGTGCCAGCAGTTCGTACAGGGGCGGGCTGAACACTGAAGCTTTCTTT.

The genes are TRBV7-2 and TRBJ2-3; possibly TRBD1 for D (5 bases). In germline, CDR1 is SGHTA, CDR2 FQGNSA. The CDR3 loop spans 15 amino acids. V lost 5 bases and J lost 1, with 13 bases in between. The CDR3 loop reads CASSHTGYRTDTQYF. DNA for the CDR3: TGTGCCAGCAGCCATACAGGTTACCGCACAGATACGCAGTATTTT.

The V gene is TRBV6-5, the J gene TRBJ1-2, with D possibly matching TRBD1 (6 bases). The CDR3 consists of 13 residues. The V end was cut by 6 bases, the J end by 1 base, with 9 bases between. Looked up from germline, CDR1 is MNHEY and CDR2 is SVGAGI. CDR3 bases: TGTGCCAGCAGGCTGGACAGTAACTATGGCTACACCTTC. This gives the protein CASRLDSNYGYTF.

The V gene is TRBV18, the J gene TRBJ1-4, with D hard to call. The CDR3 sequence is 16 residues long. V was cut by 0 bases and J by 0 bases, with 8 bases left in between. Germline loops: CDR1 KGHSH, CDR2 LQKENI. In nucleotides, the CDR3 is TGTGCCAGCTCACCACCGGAAGGATCAACTAATGAAAAACTGTTTTTT. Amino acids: CASSPPEGSTNEKLFF.

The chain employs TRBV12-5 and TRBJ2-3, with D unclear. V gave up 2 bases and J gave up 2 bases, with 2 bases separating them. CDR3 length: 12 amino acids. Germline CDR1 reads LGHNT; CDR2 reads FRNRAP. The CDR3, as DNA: TGTGCTAGTGGTTTGAACACAGATACGCAGTATTTT. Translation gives CASGLNTDTQYF.